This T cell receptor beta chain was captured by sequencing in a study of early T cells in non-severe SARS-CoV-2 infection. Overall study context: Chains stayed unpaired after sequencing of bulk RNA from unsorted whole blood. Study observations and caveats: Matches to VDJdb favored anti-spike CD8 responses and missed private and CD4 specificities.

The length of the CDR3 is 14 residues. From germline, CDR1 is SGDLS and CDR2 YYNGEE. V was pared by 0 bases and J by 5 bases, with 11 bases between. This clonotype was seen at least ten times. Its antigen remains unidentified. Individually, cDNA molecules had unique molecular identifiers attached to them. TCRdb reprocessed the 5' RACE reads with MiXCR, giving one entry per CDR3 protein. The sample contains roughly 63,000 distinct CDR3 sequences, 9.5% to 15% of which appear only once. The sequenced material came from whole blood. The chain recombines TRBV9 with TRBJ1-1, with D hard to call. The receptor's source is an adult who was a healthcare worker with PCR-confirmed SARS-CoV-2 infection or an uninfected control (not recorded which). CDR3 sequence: CASSVGGDRTEAFF. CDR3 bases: TGTGCCAGCAGCGTAGGTGGGGATCGGACTGAAGCTTTCTTT.